Listed below are T cell receptor beta chains from one sample, sequenced in a study of blood T cell repertoires in COVID-19. Using immunoSEQ multiplex PCR, the repertoire was profiled, and TCRdb retains in-frame clones only, with some absent. The table has about 190,000 clones, 86% seen once. Material: PBMCs or T cells enriched from blood (not recorded which). These TCRs come from a woman in her twenties or thirties who had recovered from COVID-19. The CDR3 runs from the conserved cysteine through the conserved F or W. The order of the fields is clone size, V gene, D gene, J gene, CDR3 protein, CDR3 DNA. D genes are given only for firm matches. Size is stated for part of the rows, as once, few or many counts, or as a class when the clone is expanded.

.	TRBV24-1	.	TRBJ2-5	CATSDPDRAGGETQYF	TGTGCCACCAGTGACCCCGACAGGGCGGGAGGAGAGACCCAGTACTTC
once	TRBV14	TRBD2	TRBJ2-3	CASSRGLAVADTQYF	TGTGCCAGCAGCCGTGGACTAGCGGTGGCAGATACGCAGTATTTT
.	TRBV6-5	TRBD1	TRBJ1-4	CASNPDRGHEKLFF	TGTGCCAGCAACCCTGACAGGGGACATGAAAAACTGTTTTTT
few	TRBV28	.	TRBJ1-5	CASSPSIPYSNQPQHF	TGTGCCAGCAGTCCCTCGATCCCCTATAGCAATCAGCCCCAGCATTTT
.	TRBV19	.	TRBJ1-1	CASSEARRPSTDTEAFF	TGTGCCAGTAGTGAGGCTCGGAGGCCCTCCACTGACACTGAAGCTTTCTTT
.	TRBV28	TRBD1	TRBJ2-5	CASRKTGVETQYF	TGTGCCAGCAGAAAAACAGGGGTAGAGACCCAGTACTTC
.	TRBV24-1	TRBD2	TRBJ2-1	CATSDFASGRRGEQFF	TGTGCCACCAGTGATTTCGCTAGCGGGAGAAGAGGGGAGCAGTTCTTC
.	TRBV6-5	TRBD2	TRBJ2-7	CASRTSGYEQYF	TGTGCCAGCAGGACTAGCGGCTACGAGCAGTACTTC
.	TRBV6-1	TRBD2	TRBJ2-3	CASSEFSGSTDTQYF	TGTGCCAGCAGTGAATTTAGCGGGAGCACAGATACGCAGTATTTT
.	TRBV10-2	TRBD2	TRBJ2-5	CASRLAGDLQETQYF	TGCGCCAGCAGACTAGCGGGAGATTTGCAAGAGACCCAGTACTTC
.	TRBV28	.	TRBJ1-5	CASSLNQGYNQPQHF	TGTGCCAGCAGCCTGAACCAGGGGTACAATCAGCCCCAGCATTTT
.	TRBV2	.	TRBJ1-1	CASRSERNTEAFF	TGTGCCAGCAGATCAGAGCGGAACACTGAAGCTTTCTTT
.	TRBV28	.	TRBJ1-2	CASSLGQLDGYTF	TGTGCCAGCAGTTTAGGACAGTTGGATGGCTACACCTTC
.	TRBV5-1	TRBD1	TRBJ2-7	CASSLAVDDRAPYEQYF	TGCGCCAGCAGCTTGGCAGTAGACGACAGGGCGCCCTACGAGCAGTACTTC
.	TRBV3-1/TRBV3-2	.	TRBJ1-2	CASSQAGSYGYTF	TGTGCCAGCAGCCAAGCAGGGTCCTATGGCTACACCTTC
.	TRBV2	.	TRBJ1-6	CASSELSGNSPLHF	TGTGCCAGCAGTGAATTGTCAGGGAATTCACCCCTCCACTTT
.	TRBV28	.	TRBJ2-5	CASSPGTPMAETQYF	TGTGCCAGCAGCCCAGGGACTCCCATGGCGGAGACCCAGTACTTC
.	TRBV15	.	TRBJ2-5	CATSRDLGGGLQETQYF	TGTGCCACCAGCAGAGATCTCGGCGGGGGCCTACAAGAGACCCAGTACTTC
.	TRBV5-1	TRBD1	TRBJ2-7	CASSLGGTGSSYEQYF	TGCGCCAGCAGCTTGGGGGGGACAGGGAGTTCCTACGAGCAGTACTTC
.	TRBV19	.	TRBJ1-5	CASSVTGNSNQPQHF	TGTGCCAGTAGTGTTACAGGGAACAGCAATCAGCCCCAGCATTTT
.	TRBV19	TRBD1	TRBJ1-3	CASSSGTAGNTIYF	TGTGCCAGTAGTAGCGGGACAGCTGGAAACACCATATATTTT
.	TRBV9	TRBD1	TRBJ2-2	CASSVGQGLPGELFF	TGTGCCAGCAGCGTCGGACAGGGGTTACCCGGGGAGCTGTTTTTT
.	TRBV14	.	TRBJ1-1	CASSHSQKYTEAFF	TGTGCCAGCAGCCATTCCCAGAAATACACTGAAGCTTTCTTT
few	TRBV27	TRBD2	TRBJ2-7	CASRPRTLAGGPPHEQYF	TGTGCCAGCAGGCCTCGAACACTAGCGGGAGGGCCCCCTCACGAGCAGTACTTC
once	TRBV10-2	.	TRBJ1-1	CASGDPVGTEAFF	TGCGCCAGCGGAGATCCTGTGGGTACTGAAGCTTTCTTT
.	TRBV5-1	.	TRBJ1-1	CASSPGQTNTEAFF	TGCGCCAGCAGCCCGGGACAAACGAACACTGAAGCTTTCTTT